This TCR beta chain was captured in a study of blood T cell repertoires in COVID-19. The germline gives CDR1 MDHEN, CDR2 SYDVKM. V trimming: 5 bases; J trimming: 8 bases; junction bases outside the gene matches: 6. The CDR3 length is 13 residues. The protocol was immunoSEQ multiplex PCR, while the TCRdb copy is restricted to in-frame clones and leaves out a portion. Of some 62,000 clones detected, roughly 90% appear once; the ten largest clones hold 1.3%. The sequence was collected from a woman aged 80 or older with acute or convalescent COVID-19. The sample taken for sequencing was peripheral blood. The V and J genes are TRBV28 and TRBJ1-2; 9 bases match TRBD1. Written as DNA, the CDR3 is TGTGCCAGCAGTATTAGGACAGGGGACGGCTACACCTTC. It encodes CASSIRTGDGYTF.